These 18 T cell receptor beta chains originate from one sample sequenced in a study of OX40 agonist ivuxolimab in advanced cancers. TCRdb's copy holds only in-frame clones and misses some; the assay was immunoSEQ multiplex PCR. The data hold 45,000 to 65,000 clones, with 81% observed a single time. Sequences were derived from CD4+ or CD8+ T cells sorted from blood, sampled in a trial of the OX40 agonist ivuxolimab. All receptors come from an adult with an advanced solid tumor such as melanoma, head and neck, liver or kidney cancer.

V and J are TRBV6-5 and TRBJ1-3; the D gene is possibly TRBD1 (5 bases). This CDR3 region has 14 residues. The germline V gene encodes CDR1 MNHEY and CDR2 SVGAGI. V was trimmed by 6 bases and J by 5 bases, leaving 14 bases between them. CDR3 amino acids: CASSRDPGRNTIYF. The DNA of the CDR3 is TGTGCCAGCAGCCGGGACCCGGGAAGAAACACCATATATTTT.

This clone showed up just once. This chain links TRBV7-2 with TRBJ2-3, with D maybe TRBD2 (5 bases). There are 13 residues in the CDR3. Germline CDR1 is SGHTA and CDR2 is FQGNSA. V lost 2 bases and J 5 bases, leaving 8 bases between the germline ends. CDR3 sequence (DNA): TGTGCCAGCAGCTTATTGCGGGTAGATACGCAGTATTTT. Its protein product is CASSLLRVDTQYF.

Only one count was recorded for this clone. The CDR3 nucleotides read TGTGCCAGCAGCTCACTGGGAGTAGCGGGGGTCTCTGGGGCCAACGTCCTGACTTTC. It is translated as CASSSLGVAGVSGANVLTF. The chain uses TRBV5-6 and TRBJ2-6, with 9 bases identical to TRBD2. V shed 3 bases, J shed 0 bases, and the junction held 10 bases outside the gene matches. Germline values: CDR1 SGHDT, CDR2 YYEEEE. There are 19 residues in the CDR3.

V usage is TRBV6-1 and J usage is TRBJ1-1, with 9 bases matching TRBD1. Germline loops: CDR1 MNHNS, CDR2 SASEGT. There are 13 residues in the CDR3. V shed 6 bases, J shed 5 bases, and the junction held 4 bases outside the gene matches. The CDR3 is CASSGQGLTEAFF. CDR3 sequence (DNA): TGTGCCAGCAGCGGACAGGGGTTGACTGAAGCTTTCTTT.

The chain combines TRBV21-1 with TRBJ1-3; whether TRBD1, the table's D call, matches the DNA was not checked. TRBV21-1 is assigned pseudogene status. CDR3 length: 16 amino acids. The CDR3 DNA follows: TGTGCCAGCAGCAAGGCCTCGACAGAGACGGGAAACACCATATATTTT. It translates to CASSKASTETGNTIYF.

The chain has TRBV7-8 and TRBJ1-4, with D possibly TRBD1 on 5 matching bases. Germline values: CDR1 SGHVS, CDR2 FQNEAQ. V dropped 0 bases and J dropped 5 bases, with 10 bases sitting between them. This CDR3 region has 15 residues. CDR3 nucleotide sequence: TGTGCCAGCAGCTTAGCGAGGGGTAGAAATGAAAAACTGTTTTTT. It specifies CASSLARGRNEKLFF.

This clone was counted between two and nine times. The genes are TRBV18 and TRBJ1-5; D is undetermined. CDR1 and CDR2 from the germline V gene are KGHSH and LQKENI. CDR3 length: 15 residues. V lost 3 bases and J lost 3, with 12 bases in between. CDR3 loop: CASSPSAGNNQPQHF. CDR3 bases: TGTGCCAGCTCACCTTCGGCGGGGAACAATCAGCCCCAGCATTTT.

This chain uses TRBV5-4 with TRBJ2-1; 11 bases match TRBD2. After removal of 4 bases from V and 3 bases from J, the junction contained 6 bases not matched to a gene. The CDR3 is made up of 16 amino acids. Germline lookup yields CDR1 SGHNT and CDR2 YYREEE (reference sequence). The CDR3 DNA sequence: TGTGCCAGCAGCATTGGGACTAGCGGAAACTACAATGAGCAGTTCTTC. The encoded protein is CASSIGTSGNYNEQFF.

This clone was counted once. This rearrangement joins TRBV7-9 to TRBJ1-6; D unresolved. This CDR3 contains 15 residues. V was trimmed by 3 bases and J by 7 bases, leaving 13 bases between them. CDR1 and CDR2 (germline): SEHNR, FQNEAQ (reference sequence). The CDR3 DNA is TGTGCCAGCAGCTTCTCCGCCGCTGGGAATTCACCCCTCCACTTT. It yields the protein CASSFSAAGNSPLHF.

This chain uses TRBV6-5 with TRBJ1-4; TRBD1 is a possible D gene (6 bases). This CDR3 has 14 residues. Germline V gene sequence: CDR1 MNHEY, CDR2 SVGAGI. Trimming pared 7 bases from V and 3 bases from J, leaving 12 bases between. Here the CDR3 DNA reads TGTGCCAGCACCTTCAGGGGACCTAATGAAAAACTGTTTTTT. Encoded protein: CASTFRGPNEKLFF.

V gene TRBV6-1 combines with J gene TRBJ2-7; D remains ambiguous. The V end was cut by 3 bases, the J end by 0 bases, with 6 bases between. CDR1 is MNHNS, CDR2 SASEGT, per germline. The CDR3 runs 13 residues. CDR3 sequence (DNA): TGTGCCAGCAGTGAGAACAGCTCCTACGAGCAGTACTTC. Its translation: CASSENSSYEQYF.

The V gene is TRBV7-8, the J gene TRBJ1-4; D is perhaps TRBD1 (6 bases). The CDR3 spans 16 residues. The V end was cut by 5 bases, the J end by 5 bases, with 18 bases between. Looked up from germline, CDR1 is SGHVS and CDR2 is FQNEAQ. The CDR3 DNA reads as TGTGCCAGCAGCCTAGATCAGGGGAGGGGAAATGAAAAACTGTTTTTT. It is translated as CASSLDQGRGNEKLFF. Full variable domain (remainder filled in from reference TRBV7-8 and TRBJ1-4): GAGVSQSPRYKVAKRGQDVALRCDPISGHVSLFWYQQALGQGPEFLTYFQNEAQLDKSGLPSDRFFAERPEGSVSTLKIQRTQQEDSAVYLCASSLDQGRGNEKLFFGSGTQLSVL.

CDR3 DNA sequence: TGTGCCAGCAGTGAAGCCCGATTTGGGACGGAGTACTTC. Translating gives CASSEARFGTEYF. The rearrangement uses TRBV6-1 and TRBJ2-7; D possibly uses TRBD1 or TRBD2 (5 bases each). This CDR3 spans 13 amino acids. From germline, CDR1 is MNHNS and CDR2 SASEGT. The V and J ends lost 0 bases and 11 bases respectively, with 14 bases between them.

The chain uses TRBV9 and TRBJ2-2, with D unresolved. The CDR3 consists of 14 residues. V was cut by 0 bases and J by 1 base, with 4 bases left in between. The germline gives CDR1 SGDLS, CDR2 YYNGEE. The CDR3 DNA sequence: TGTGCCAGCAGCGTAGTAGGGAACACCGGGGAGCTGTTTTTT. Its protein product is CASSVVGNTGELFF. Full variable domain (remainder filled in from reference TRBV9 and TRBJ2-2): DSGVTQTPKHLITATGQRVTLRCSPRSGDLSVYWYQQSLDQGLQFLIQYYNGEERAKGNILERFSAQQFPDLHSELNLSSLELGDSALYFCASSVVGNTGELFFGEGSRLTVL.

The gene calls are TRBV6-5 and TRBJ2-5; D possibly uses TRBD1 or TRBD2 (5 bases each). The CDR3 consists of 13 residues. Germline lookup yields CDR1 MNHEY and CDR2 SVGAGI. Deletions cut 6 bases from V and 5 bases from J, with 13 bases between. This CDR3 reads CASRGVGVETQYF. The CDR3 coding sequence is TGTGCCAGCAGGGGGGTTGGAGTGGAGACCCAGTACTTC.

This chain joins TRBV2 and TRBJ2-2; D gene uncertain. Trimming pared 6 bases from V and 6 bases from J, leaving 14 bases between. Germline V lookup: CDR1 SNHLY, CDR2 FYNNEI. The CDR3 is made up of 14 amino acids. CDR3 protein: CASSFRNLAGELFF. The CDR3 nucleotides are TGTGCCAGCAGCTTTCGAAATCTAGCCGGGGAGCTGTTTTTT. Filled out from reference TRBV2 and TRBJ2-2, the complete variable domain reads EPEVTQTPSHQVTQMGQEVILRCVPISNHLYFYWYRQILGQKVEFLVSFYNNEISEKSEIFDDQFSVERPDGSNFTLKIRSTKLEDSAMYFCASSFRNLAGELFFGEGSRLTVL.

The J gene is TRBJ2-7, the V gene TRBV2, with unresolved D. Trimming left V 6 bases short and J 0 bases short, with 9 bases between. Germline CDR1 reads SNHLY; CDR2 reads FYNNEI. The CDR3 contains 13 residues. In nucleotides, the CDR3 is TGTGCCAGCAGAAGGGAACCCTCCTACGAGCAGTACTTC. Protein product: CASRREPSYEQYF.

The CDR3 DNA is TGTGCCAGCAAAAAGACTAGCGGGGCTTCCTACAATGAGCAGTTCTTC. This sequence encodes CASKKTSGASYNEQFF. The J gene is TRBJ2-1, the V gene TRBV25-1, with 11 bases that match TRBD2. Germline V gives CDR1 MGHDK, CDR2 SYGVNS. Losses at the gene ends were 7 bases for V and 1 base for J; bases not matched to a gene: 6. The CDR3 sequence is 16 residues long. The full variable domain, its missing parts supplied by reference TRBV25-1 and TRBJ2-1, is EADIYQTPRYLVIGTGKKITLECSQTMGHDKMYWYQQDPGMELHLIHYSYGVNSTEKGDLSSESTVSRIRTEHFPLTLESARPSHTSQYLCASKKTSGASYNEQFFGPGTRLTVL.